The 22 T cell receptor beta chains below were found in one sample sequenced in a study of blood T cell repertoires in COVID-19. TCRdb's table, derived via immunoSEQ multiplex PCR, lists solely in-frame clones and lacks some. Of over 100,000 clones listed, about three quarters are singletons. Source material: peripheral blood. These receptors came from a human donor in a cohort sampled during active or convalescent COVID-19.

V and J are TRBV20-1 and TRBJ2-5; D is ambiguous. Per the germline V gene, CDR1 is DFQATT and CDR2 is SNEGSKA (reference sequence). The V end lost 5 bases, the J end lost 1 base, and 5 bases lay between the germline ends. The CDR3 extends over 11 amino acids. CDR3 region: CSAYSQETQYF. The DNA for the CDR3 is TGCAGTGCTTACAGCCAAGAGACCCAGTACTTC.

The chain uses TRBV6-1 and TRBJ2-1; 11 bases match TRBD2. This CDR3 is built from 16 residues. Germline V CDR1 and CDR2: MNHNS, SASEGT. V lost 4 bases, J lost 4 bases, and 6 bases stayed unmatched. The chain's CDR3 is CASSGLAGTLYNEQFF. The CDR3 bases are TGTGCCAGCAGTGGACTAGCGGGAACGCTTTACAATGAGCAGTTCTTC.

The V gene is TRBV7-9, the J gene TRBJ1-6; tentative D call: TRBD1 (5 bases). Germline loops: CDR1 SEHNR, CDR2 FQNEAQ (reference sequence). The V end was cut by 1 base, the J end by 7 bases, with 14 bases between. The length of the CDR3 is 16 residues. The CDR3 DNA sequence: TGTGCCAGCAGCTTAGGGGGCCCCTCTTGGAATTCACCCCTCCACTTT. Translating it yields CASSLGGPSWNSPLHF.

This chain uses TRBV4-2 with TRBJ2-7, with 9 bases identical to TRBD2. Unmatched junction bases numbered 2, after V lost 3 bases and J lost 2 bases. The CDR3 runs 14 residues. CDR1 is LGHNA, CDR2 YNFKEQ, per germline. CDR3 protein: CASSHSGSTYEQYF. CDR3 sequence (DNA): TGTGCCAGCAGCCATAGCGGGAGCACCTACGAGCAGTACTTC.

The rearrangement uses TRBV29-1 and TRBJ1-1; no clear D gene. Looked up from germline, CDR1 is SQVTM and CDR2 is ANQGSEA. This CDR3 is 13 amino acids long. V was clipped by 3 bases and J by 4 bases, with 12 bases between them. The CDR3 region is CSVEALRSTEAFF. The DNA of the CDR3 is TGCAGCGTTGAGGCCCTAAGGAGCACTGAAGCTTTCTTT.

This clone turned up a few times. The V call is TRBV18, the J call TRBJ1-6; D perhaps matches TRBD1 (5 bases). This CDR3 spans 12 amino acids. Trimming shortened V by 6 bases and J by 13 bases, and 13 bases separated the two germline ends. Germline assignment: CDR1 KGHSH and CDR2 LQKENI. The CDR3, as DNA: TGTGCCAGCTCCCCCCGCCAGGGTCCCCTCCACTTT. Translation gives CASSPRQGPLHF.

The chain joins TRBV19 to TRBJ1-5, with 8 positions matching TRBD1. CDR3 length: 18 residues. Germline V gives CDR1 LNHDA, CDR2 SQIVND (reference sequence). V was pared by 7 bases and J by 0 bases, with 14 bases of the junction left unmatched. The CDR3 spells CASTNRQGFRISNQPQHF. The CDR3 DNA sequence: TGTGCCAGTACCAATCGACAGGGGTTCAGGATTAGCAATCAGCCCCAGCATTTT.

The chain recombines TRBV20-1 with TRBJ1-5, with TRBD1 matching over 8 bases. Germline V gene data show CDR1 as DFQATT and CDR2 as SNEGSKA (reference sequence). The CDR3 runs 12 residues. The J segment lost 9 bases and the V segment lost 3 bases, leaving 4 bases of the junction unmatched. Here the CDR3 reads CSASQGAVPQHF. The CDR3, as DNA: TGCAGTGCTAGTCAGGGGGCAGTGCCCCAGCATTTT.

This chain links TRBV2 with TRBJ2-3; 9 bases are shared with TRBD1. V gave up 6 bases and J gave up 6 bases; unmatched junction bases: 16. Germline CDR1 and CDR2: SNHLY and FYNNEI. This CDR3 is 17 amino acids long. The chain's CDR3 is CASRVTPGGQGYDTQYF. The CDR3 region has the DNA TGTGCCAGCAGAGTCACGCCGGGGGGACAGGGCTACGATACGCAGTATTTT.

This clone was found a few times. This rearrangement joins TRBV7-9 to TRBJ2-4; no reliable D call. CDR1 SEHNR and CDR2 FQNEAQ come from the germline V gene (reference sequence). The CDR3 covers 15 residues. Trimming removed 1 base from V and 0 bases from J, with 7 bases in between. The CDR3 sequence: CASSLVQRAKNIQYF. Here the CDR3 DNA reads TGTGCCAGCAGCTTAGTCCAGCGAGCCAAAAACATTCAGTACTTC.

CDR3 nucleotide sequence: TGTGCCAGCAGTGGACTAGCGGGAGGCTCCTACGAGCAGTACTTC. This sequence encodes CASSGLAGGSYEQYF. V gene TRBV2 combines with J gene TRBJ2-7; 13 bases are a match to TRBD2. V shed 4 bases and J 0 bases; nucleotides not matched to a gene: 0. The germline gives CDR1 SNHLY, CDR2 FYNNEI. There are 15 residues in the CDR3.

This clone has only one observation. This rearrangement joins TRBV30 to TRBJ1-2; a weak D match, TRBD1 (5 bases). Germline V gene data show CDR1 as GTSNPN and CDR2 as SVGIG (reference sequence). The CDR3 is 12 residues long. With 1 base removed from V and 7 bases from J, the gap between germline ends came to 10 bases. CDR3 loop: CAWSAGQIGYTF. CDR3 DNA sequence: TGTGCCTGGAGTGCAGGGCAGATTGGCTACACCTTC.

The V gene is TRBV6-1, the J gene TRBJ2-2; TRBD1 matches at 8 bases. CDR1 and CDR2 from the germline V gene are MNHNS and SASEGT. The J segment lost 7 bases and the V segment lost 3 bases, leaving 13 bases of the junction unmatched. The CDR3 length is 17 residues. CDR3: CASSDVFAGGAGGELFF. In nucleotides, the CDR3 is TGTGCCAGCAGTGATGTCTTCGCAGGGGGCGCGGGCGGGGAGCTGTTTTTT.

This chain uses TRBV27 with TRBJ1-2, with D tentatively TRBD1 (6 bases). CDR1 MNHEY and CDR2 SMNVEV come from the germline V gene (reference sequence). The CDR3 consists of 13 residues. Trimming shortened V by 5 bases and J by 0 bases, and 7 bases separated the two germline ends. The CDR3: CASSRQANYGYTF. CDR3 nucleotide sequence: TGTGCCAGCAGTCGACAGGCTAACTATGGCTACACCTTC.

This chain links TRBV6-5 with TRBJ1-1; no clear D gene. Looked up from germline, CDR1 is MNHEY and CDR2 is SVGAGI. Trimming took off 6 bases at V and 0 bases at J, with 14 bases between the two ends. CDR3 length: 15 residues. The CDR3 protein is CASRLDITLNTEAFF. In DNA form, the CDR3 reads TGTGCCAGCAGATTAGACATTACCTTGAACACTGAAGCTTTCTTT.

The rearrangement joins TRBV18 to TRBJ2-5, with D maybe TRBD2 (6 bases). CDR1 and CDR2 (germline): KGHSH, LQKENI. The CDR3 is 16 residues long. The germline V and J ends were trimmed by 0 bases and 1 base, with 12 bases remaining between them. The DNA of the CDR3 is TGTGCCAGCTCACCACCGAGCGGGCAGACCCAAGAGACCCAGTACTTC. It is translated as CASSPPSGQTQETQYF. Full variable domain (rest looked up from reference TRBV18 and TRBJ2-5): NAGVMQNPRHLVRRRGQEARLRCSPMKGHSHVYWYRQLPEEGLKFMVYLQKENIIDESGMPKERFSAEFPKEGPSILRIQQVVRGDSAAYFCASSPPSGQTQETQYFGPGTRLLVL.

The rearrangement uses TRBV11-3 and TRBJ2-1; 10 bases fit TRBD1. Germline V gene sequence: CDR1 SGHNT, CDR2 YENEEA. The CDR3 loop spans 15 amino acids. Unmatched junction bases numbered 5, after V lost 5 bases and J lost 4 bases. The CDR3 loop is CASSADRGGYNEQFF. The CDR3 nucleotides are TGTGCCAGCAGCGCGGACAGGGGGGGATACAATGAGCAGTTCTTC.

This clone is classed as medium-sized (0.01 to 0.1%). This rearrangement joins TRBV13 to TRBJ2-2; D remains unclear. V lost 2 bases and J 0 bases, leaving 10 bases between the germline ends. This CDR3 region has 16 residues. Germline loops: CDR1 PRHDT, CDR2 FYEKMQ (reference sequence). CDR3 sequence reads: CASSLNPVANTGELFF. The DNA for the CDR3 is TGTGCCAGCAGCTTAAATCCAGTTGCGAACACCGGGGAGCTGTTTTTT. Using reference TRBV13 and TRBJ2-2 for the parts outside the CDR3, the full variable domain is AAGVIQSPRHLIKEKRETATLKCYPIPRHDTVYWYQQGPGQDPQFLISFYEKMQSDKGSIPDRFSAQQFSDYHSELNMSSLELGDSALYFCASSLNPVANTGELFFGEGSRLTVL.

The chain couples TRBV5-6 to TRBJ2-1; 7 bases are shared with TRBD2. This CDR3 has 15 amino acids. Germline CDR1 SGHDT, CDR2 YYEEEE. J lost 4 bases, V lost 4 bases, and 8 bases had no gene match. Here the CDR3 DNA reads TGTGCCAGCAGCCTTTCGGCTAGCGGATACAATGAGCAGTTCTTC. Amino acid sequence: CASSLSASGYNEQFF.

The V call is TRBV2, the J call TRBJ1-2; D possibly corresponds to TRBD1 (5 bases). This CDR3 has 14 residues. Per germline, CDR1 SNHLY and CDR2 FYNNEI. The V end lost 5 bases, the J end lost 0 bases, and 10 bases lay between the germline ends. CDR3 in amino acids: CASSLRTTNYGYTF. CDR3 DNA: TGTGCCAGCAGTTTACGGACAACTAACTATGGCTACACCTTC.

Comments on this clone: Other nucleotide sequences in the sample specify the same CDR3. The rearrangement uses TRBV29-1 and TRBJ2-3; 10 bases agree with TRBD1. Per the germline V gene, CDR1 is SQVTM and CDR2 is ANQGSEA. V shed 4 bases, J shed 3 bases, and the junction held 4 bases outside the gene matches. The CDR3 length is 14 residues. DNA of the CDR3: TGCAGCGTTGTTGGGACAGGGGTAACAGATACGCAGTATTTT. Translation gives CSVVGTGVTDTQYF.

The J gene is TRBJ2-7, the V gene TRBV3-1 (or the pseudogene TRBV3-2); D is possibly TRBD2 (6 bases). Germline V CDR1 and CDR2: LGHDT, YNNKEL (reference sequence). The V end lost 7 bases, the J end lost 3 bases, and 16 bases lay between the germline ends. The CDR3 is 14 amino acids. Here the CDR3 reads CASKREIGHYEQYF. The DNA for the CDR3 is TGTGCCAGCAAACGGGAGATCGGCCACTACGAGCAGTACTTC.